Presented here are 15 T cell receptor beta chains from one specimen sequenced in a study of read filtering for tumor transcriptome and immune sequencing (TCRdb year 2020). Instrument used: Illumina HiSeq 4000. TCR libraries were constructed from 350 to 400 ng RNA using the Immunoverse kit, and molecular barcoded adaptors covering alpha/delta and beta/gamma chains were employed. TCRdb redid the processing of the public reads, applying fastp at Q25 and MiXCR, and retained in-frame beta chains. Duplicate CDR3 protein sequences are folded into a single record with the most common DNA and genes. A total of about 35,000 distinct CDR3 sequences appear in this sample, 14% of them only once. Around 7.3% of the sample belongs to the ten largest clones. Sequenced: a population of CD138-negative cells sorted from bone marrow. Per the publication, the cell subset or site label means: bone marrow mononuclear cells depleted of CD138+ plasma/myeloma cells by negative magnetic selection. All receptors derive from a donor aged 40 or over with multiple myeloma.

This clonotype came up many times. This chain's CDR3 is CASSLLTTEQFF. Written as DNA, the CDR3 is TGTGCCAGCAGCTTACTGACTACCGAGCAGTTCTTC. The chain employs TRBV13 and TRBJ2-1; the D gene is possibly TRBD2 (5 bases). The V gene lost 2 bases and the J gene lost 10 bases, with 9 bases spanning the gap. The CDR3 is made up of 12 amino acids. Looked up from germline, CDR1 is PRHDT and CDR2 is FYEKMQ (reference sequence). Full variable domain (rest looked up from reference TRBV13 and TRBJ2-1): AAGVIQSPRHLIKEKRETATLKCYPIPRHDTVYWYQQGPGQDPQFLISFYEKMQSDKGSIPDRFSAQQFSDYHSELNMSSLELGDSALYFCASSLLTTEQFFGPGTRLTVL.

This clonotype was recorded many times. V gene TRBV20-1 combines with J gene TRBJ1-6, with a possible D match to TRBD1 (5 bases). From germline, CDR1 is DFQATT and CDR2 SNEGSKA (reference sequence). V dropped 0 bases and J dropped 5 bases, with 14 bases sitting between them. The CDR3 extends over 16 amino acids. CDR3 sequence (DNA): TGCAGTGCTAGAGAGGCAGGGCGAAGGGATAATTCACCCCTCCACTTT. Amino acid sequence: CSAREAGRRDNSPLHF.

This clonotype was seen more than once but under ten times. This chain uses TRBV20-1 with TRBJ1-1; 7 nucleotides align to TRBD1. Germline loops: CDR1 DFQATT, CDR2 SNEGSKA (reference sequence). This CDR3 is built from 14 residues. The V segment lost 3 bases and the J segment 4 bases; nucleotides outside the gene matches: 8. The CDR3 loop is CSASPRQGVTEAFF. The CDR3 coding sequence is TGCAGTGCTAGCCCAAGACAGGGAGTCACTGAAGCTTTCTTT.

This clonotype occurred many times. This chain uses TRBV3-1 with TRBJ1-5; no clear D. The germline V and J ends were trimmed by 0 bases and 4 bases, with 10 bases remaining between them. The CDR3 consists of 15 residues. The germline V gene encodes CDR1 LGHDT and CDR2 YNNKEL (reference sequence). DNA of the CDR3: TGTGCCAGCAGCCAAGATTTTGGCGGTAATCAGCCCCAGCATTTT. Its translation: CASSQDFGGNQPQHF. Variable domain in full (rest from reference TRBV3-1 and TRBJ1-5): DTAVSQTPKYLVTQMGNDKSIKCEQNLGHDTMYWYKQDSKKFLKIMFSYNNKELIINETVPNRFSPKSPDKAHLNLHINSLELGDSAVYFCASSQDFGGNQPQHFGDGTRLSIL.

There are many counts of this clonotype. This sequence joins TRBV7-8 and TRBJ2-7; no clear D. Germline values: CDR1 SGHVS, CDR2 FQNEAQ. Trimming stripped 4 bases from V and 3 bases from J, with 10 bases between. The CDR3 is 13 amino acids. CDR3 sequence: CASSSISFYEQYF. The DNA for the CDR3 is TGTGCCAGCAGCTCGATTAGTTTCTACGAGCAGTACTTC. Together with reference TRBV7-8 and TRBJ2-7, the CDR3 gives the full variable domain: GAGVSQSPRYKVAKRGQDVALRCDPISGHVSLFWYQQALGQGPEFLTYFQNEAQLDKSGLPSDRFFAERPEGSVSTLKIQRTQQEDSAVYLCASSSISFYEQYFGPGTRLTVT.

Many counts were recorded for this clonotype. The chain combines TRBV20-1 with TRBJ1-2; 8 positions agree with TRBD1. The CDR3 has 14 amino acids. Trimming took 5 bases from V and 6 from J; bases not matched to a gene: 11. Germline V CDR1 and CDR2: DFQATT, SNEGSKA (reference sequence). The CDR3 nucleotides are TGCAGTGCTTGGGAGATACAGGGGGAGGATGGCTACACCTTC. It encodes CSAWEIQGEDGYTF.

The rearrangement joins TRBV4-1 to TRBJ2-7; D possibly corresponds to TRBD2 (5 bases). V lost 4 bases and J lost 0, with 7 bases in between. Germline V CDR1 and CDR2: MGHRA, YSYEKL. The CDR3 has 13 residues. In nucleotides, the CDR3 is TGCGCCAGCAGCCTGGACTCCTCCTACGAGCAGTACTTC. Residues: CASSLDSSYEQYF.

The table lists this clonotype with many counts. The rearrangement uses TRBV6-5 and TRBJ1-2; TRBD1 matches at 7 bases. This CDR3 has 15 residues. The junction had 8 bases not matched to a gene; V was cut back by 3 bases and J by 4 bases. Germline values: CDR1 MNHEY, CDR2 SVGAGI. The CDR3 DNA reads TGTGCCAGCAGTTATTCACAGGGGTCTAGCTATGGCTACACCTTC. It translates to CASSYSQGSSYGYTF.

Worth noting for this clonotype: A far larger clone is a single base away, which makes a read error likely. The CDR3 ends on some other residue instead of the conserved phenylalanine or tryptophan, so this is likely a read error. The chain couples TRBV7-3 to TRBJ2-1; 11 bases agree with TRBD1. Germline lookup yields CDR1 SGHTA and CDR2 FQGTGA. V was pared by 4 bases and J by 9 bases, with 14 bases of the junction left unmatched. The CDR3 covers 17 residues. The CDR3 sequence is CASSSGTGGISGVEQFL. The CDR3 nucleotides are TGTGCCAGCAGCTCAGGGACAGGGGGAATTTCGGGTGTTGAGCAGTTCCTC.

This clonotype was observed at least ten times. The V and J genes are TRBV19 and TRBJ2-3, with 10 positions matching TRBD2. The V and J ends lost 9 bases and 8 bases, in that order; junction bases with no gene match: 14. Germline CDR1 is LNHDA and CDR2 is SQIVND (reference sequence). The CDR3 covers 15 residues. DNA of the CDR3: TGTGCCAGCCATCCAGGGAGCGGGAGGGCCCTTACGCAGTATTTT. It specifies CASHPGSGRALTQYF.

This clonotype was recorded a few times. CDR3 nucleotides: TGTGCCAGCAGCTTAGGCGGCAGAAACGAAGATACGCAGTATTTT. Protein sequence: CASSLGGRNEDTQYF. The rearrangement joins TRBV11-2 to TRBJ2-3; D gene ambiguous. Trimming removed 1 base from V and 5 bases from J, with 13 bases in between. CDR3 length: 15 residues. Germline CDR1 SGHAT, CDR2 FQNNGV.

The rearrangement links TRBV28 to TRBJ2-4, with D possibly matching TRBD2 (5 bases). With 5 bases removed from V and 12 bases from J, the gap between germline ends came to 20 bases. From germline, CDR1 is MDHEN and CDR2 SYDVKM. The CDR3 has 14 residues. This CDR3 is CASSPRLTEATQYF. As DNA, the CDR3 is TGTGCCAGCAGTCCGCGGCTGACGGAGGCCACTCAGTACTTC.

Ten or more counts support this clonotype. The rearrangement links TRBV19 to TRBJ2-1, with 9 bases aligning to TRBD1. Per germline, CDR1 LNHDA and CDR2 SQIVND (reference sequence). J gave up 8 bases and V 5 bases, and 10 bases lay outside the gene matches. The CDR3 consists of 15 residues. The CDR3 bases are TGTGCCAGTAGTTTCCTGACAGGGGGTGGCGATGAGCAGTTCTTC. Protein product: CASSFLTGGGDEQFF.

A remark on this clonotype: A read error may be the cause here, since a much bigger clone is one base away. The chain recombines TRBV12-3 or TRBV12-4 with TRBJ2-5, with 8 bases that match TRBD2. The CDR3 is made up of 15 amino acids. The CDR3: CASSLSGGVLETQHF. The CDR3 DNA sequence: TGTGCCAGCAGTTTAAGCGGGGGTGTTTTGGAGACCCAGCACTTC.

This clonotype was detected ten times or more. Just one base apart from a much larger clone, this may be a read error. The rearrangement uses TRBV19 and TRBJ2-1; 8 bases agree with TRBD1. CDR3 length: 15 residues. The J segment lost 8 bases and the V segment lost 3 bases, leaving 9 bases of the junction unmatched. CDR1 and CDR2 from the germline V gene are LNHDA and SQIVND (reference sequence). The CDR3 DNA is TGTGCCAGTAGTATGTATACAGGGGGTTACGATGAGCAGTTCTTC. It translates to CASSMYTGGYDEQFF.